This T cell receptor (beta chain) derives from a study of response to subunit inactivated influenza vaccine. TCRdb independently ran MiXCR on the RT-PCR reads; one entry per CDR3 protein. Seen here are hundreds of thousands of distinct CDR3 sequences, 7.6% observed once, and the top ten hold approximately 12%. V was cut by 4 bases and J by 9 bases, with 16 bases left in between. CDR1 is MNHEY and CDR2 is SVGEGT in the germline V gene. This CDR3 is 14 amino acids long. Here the sequenced sample was PBMCs from blood, taken around 2 years after vaccination. The rearrangement links TRBV6-2 or TRBV6-3 to TRBJ2-4; D might be TRBD1 or TRBD2, each matching 5 bases. This TCR derives from a man between 50 and 69 years old who received an inactivated influenza vaccine. This CDR3 reads CASSSPIDGGIQYF. DNA of the CDR3: TGTGCCAGCAGTTCCCCGATTGATGGGGGCATTCAGTACTTC.